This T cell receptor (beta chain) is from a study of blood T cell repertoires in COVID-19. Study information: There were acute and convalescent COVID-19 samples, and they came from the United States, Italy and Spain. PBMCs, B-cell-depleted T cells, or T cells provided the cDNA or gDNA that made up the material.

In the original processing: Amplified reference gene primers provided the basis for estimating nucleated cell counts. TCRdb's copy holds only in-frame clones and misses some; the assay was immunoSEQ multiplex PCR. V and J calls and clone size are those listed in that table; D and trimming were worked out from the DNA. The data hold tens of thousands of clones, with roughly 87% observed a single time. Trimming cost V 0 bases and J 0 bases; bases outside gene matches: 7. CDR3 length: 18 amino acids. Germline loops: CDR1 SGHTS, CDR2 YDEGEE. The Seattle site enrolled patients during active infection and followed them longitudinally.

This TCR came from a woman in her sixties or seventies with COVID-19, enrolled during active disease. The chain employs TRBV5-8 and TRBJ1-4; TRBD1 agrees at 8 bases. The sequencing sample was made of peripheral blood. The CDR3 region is CASSLVRQGTATNEKLFF. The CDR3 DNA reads TGTGCCAGCAGCTTGGTTCGACAGGGGACCGCAACTAATGAAAAACTGTTTTTT.